A selection of T cell receptor beta chains follows, all from one sample in a study of circulating and synovial CD4+ cells in juvenile arthritis. Sequencing used immunoSEQ multiplex PCR; TCRdb keeps in-frame clones, though not all of them. The sample records 30,000 to 40,000 clones, 90% to 95% being singletons. Sequencing input: CD4+ T cells from blood. Receptors originate from a human donor with juvenile idiopathic arthritis. CDR3s include the opening cysteine and the closing phenylalanine or tryptophan. A D gene is named only where the DNA matches it firmly. The listing skips clone size in some rows; elsewhere it reads once, few, many or a size class.

V gene	J gene	clone size	D gene	CDR3 protein	CDR3 DNA
TRBV10-3	TRBJ1-1	-	-	CAISNRDAEAFF	TGTGCCATCAGTAACAGGGACGCTGAAGCTTTCTTT
TRBV5-1	TRBJ2-7	-	TRBD1	CASSLAGQGAAGEQYF	TGCGCCAGCAGCTTGGCCGGCCAGGGGGCGGCGGGCGAGCAGTACTTC
TRBV11-2	TRBJ1-1	-	-	CASRGEGSTGAFF	TGTGCCAGCAGGGGGGAGGGTTCAACGGGGGCTTTCTTT
TRBV9	TRBJ1-1	-	-	CASSVGGQHSTEAFF	TGTGCCAGCAGCGTAGGGGGGCAGCACTCCACTGAAGCTTTCTTT
TRBV6-1	TRBJ2-3	-	-	CASSAGVTLIPQYF	TGTGCCAGCAGTGCCGGGGTTACCCTAATTCCGCAGTATTTT
TRBV5-1	TRBJ1-4	-	-	CASSLAGGSATNEKLFF	TGCGCCAGCAGCTTGGCCGGGGGAAGTGCAACTAATGAAAAACTGTTTTTT
TRBV5-1	TRBJ2-7	-	-	CASSLAASYEQYF	TGCGCCAGCAGCTTGGCCGCGTCCTACGAGCAGTACTTC
TRBV5-1	TRBJ2-1	-	TRBD2	CASSLVLAGSGEQFF	TGCGCCAGCAGCTTGGTACTAGCGGGGTCGGGTGAGCAGTTCTTC
TRBV10-1	TRBJ2-5	-	-	CARTEIYQETQYF	TGCGCCAGGACAGAGATATACCAAGAGACCCAGTACTTC
TRBV18	TRBJ1-2	-	TRBD1	CASSKTGLDYGYTF	TGTGCCAGCTCAAAGACAGGGCTTGACTATGGCTACACCTTC
TRBV11-3	TRBJ2-2	-	-	CASSLGVKTGELFF	TGTGCCAGCAGCTTGGGAGTGAAGACCGGGGAGCTGTTTTTT
TRBV4-1	TRBJ1-4	few	TRBD1	CASSQGPDRGVEKLFF	TGCGCCAGCAGCCAAGGACCCGACAGGGGAGTTGAAAAACTGTTTTTT
TRBV7-2	TRBJ2-7	once	-	CASSLEVGGGVKYF	TGTGCCAGCAGCTTAGAAGTAGGAGGGGGGGTGAAGTACTTC
TRBV6-5	TRBJ2-7	-	-	CASSSGDVYEQYF	TGTGCCAGCAGTTCGGGGGATGTTTACGAGCAGTACTTC
TRBV18	TRBJ1-6	-	TRBD1	CASSPPWTGGNSPLHF	TGTGCCAGCTCACCACCCTGGACAGGGGGGAATTCACCCCTCCACTTT
TRBV4-1	TRBJ2-5	-	TRBD2	CASSDERGGLETQYF	TGCGCCAGCAGCGACGAGCGGGGGGGCCTCGAGACCCAGTACTTC
TRBV2	TRBJ1-5	once	TRBD1	CASLLGTGPDQPQHF	TGTGCCAGCCTACTTGGGACAGGGCCTGATCAGCCCCAGCATTTT
TRBV30	TRBJ1-1	-	TRBD1	CAWSLTGGYTEAFF	TGTGCCTGGAGTCTAACAGGGGGTTACACTGAAGCTTTCTTT
TRBV11-3	TRBJ2-1	-	-	CASSYRVSSYNEQFF	TGTGCCAGCAGCTACAGGGTAAGCTCCTACAATGAGCAGTTCTTC
TRBV6-1	TRBJ2-5	-	-	CASSAGSGWMETQYF	TGTGCCAGCAGTGCGGGGAGCGGGTGGATGGAGACCCAGTACTTC
TRBV6-5	TRBJ2-1	-	TRBD2	CASRRAGGPLNEQFF	TGTGCCAGCAGACGAGCGGGGGGCCCATTAAATGAGCAGTTCTTC
TRBV25-1	TRBJ1-4	-	-	CASSRGSPAEKLFF	TGTGCCAGCAGTAGGGGATCACCGGCTGAAAAACTGTTTTTT
TRBV4-3	TRBJ1-3	few	-	CASSQALSGNTIYF	TGCGCCAGCAGCCAAGCTCTGTCTGGAAACACCATATATTTT
TRBV7-6	TRBJ2-1	-	-	CASSPLGAKPYNEQFF	TGTGCCAGCAGCCCCTTGGGGGCCAAACCCTACAATGAGCAGTTCTTC
TRBV5-5	TRBJ2-7	-	TRBD1	CASSTTGGPSNEQYF	TGTGCCAGCAGCACAACAGGGGGCCCGAGCAACGAGCAGTACTTC
TRBV6-1	TRBJ1-1	-	TRBD1	CASRTTGGTEAFF	TGTGCCAGCAGGACGACAGGGGGCACTGAAGCTTTCTTT
TRBV5-8	TRBJ2-5	-	-	CASSFETGSRETQYF	TGTGCCAGCAGCTTCGAGACAGGTAGTAGAGAGACCCAGTACTTC
TRBV7-2	TRBJ2-7	-	-	CASSRGGASLYEQYF	TGTGCCAGCAGCCGAGGGGGGGCCAGTCTCTACGAGCAGTACTTC
TRBV4-3	TRBJ2-3	once	-	CASSHWGFGISHTDTQYF	TGCGCCAGCAGCCATTGGGGATTCGGGATTTCCCACACAGATACGCAGTATTTT
TRBV19	TRBJ1-1	-	-	CASSYNVRGTEAFF	TGTGCCAGTAGTTATAACGTCAGGGGCACTGAGGCTTTCTTT
TRBV27	TRBJ1-5	once	-	CASSLSRAGQQPQHF	TGTGCCAGCAGTTTATCGAGGGCAGGCCAGCAGCCCCAGCATTTT
TRBV7-9	TRBJ2-7	-	TRBD1	CASSLGQVHSYEQYF	TGTGCCAGCAGCTTGGGACAGGTTCACTCCTACGAGCAGTACTTC
TRBV10-1	TRBJ1-6	-	TRBD1	CASKRQGAYNSPLHF	TGCGCCAGCAAAAGACAGGGGGCATATAATTCACCCCTCCACTTT
TRBV4-3	TRBJ2-5	-	TRBD1	CASSQSTGLGETQYF	TGCGCCAGCAGCCAATCGACAGGGCTTGGGGAGACCCAGTACTTC
TRBV9	TRBJ1-2	-	-	CASSVAPTGTNYGYTF	TGTGCCAGCAGCGTAGCACCAACCGGGACTAACTATGGCTACACCTTC
TRBV18	TRBJ1-5	-	-	CASSPGLGNQPQHF	TGTGCCAGCTCACCAGGGCTCGGCAATCAGCCCCAGCATTTT
TRBV4-1	TRBJ1-2	once	TRBD1	CASSPVRSTGNYGYTF	TGCGCCAGCAGCCCGGTTAGGTCGACAGGGAACTATGGCTACACCTTC
TRBV6-1	TRBJ2-7	-	TRBD1	CASSRQGEMNEQYF	TGTGCCAGCAGTCGACAGGGGGAAATGAACGAGCAGTACTTC
TRBV30	TRBJ2-1	-	-	CAWSRGAFNEQFF	TGTGCCTGGAGTCGGGGGGCTTTTAATGAGCAGTTCTTC
TRBV7-2	TRBJ1-2	-	-	CASSFRGALEGYTF	TGTGCCAGCAGCTTTAGGGGTGCCCTAGAGGGCTACACCTTC
TRBV14	TRBJ1-3	-	-	CASSPPRAMKSGNTIYF	TGTGCCAGCAGCCCTCCCCGAGCCATGAAGTCTGGAAACACCATATATTTT
TRBV9	TRBJ2-1	-	TRBD1	CASSPGDSLNEQFF	TGTGCCAGCAGCCCAGGGGACAGTCTCAATGAGCAGTTCTTC
TRBV5-1	TRBJ2-5	-	-	CASSRTQETQYF	TGCGCCAGCAGCAGGACACAAGAGACCCAGTACTTC
TRBV10-1	TRBJ1-5	-	TRBD1	CASPRQGKTNQPQHF	TGCGCCAGCCCGCGACAGGGGAAGACCAATCAGCCCCAGCATTTT
TRBV2	TRBJ2-2	-	TRBD2	CASSAMTSEAGELFF	TGTGCCAGCAGTGCCATGACTAGCGAGGCCGGGGAGCTGTTTTTT
TRBV29-1	TRBJ1-2	-	-	CSVPGRNYYGYTF	TGCAGCGTTCCAGGGAGGAACTACTATGGCTACACCTTC
TRBV11-2	TRBJ2-7	-	-	CASSAPGHVYEQYF	TGTGCCAGCAGCGCGCCGGGACACGTCTACGAGCAGTACTTC
TRBV7-9	TRBJ1-6	-	TRBD1	CASSLALAGGSYNSPLHF	TGTGCCAGCAGCTTAGCGTTGGCAGGGGGCTCCTATAATTCACCCCTCCACTTT
TRBV7-2	TRBJ2-7	-	-	CASSLTSQQGYEQYF	TGTGCCAGCAGCTTAACGAGCCAACAGGGCTACGAGCAGTACTTC
TRBV11-3	TRBJ2-3	-	-	CASSEPVPTDTQYF	TGTGCCAGCAGCGAACCGGTCCCCACAGATACGCAGTATTTT
TRBV5-4	TRBJ2-3	-	-	CASSKGDGSTDTQYF	TGTGCCAGCAGTAAGGGGGATGGAAGCACAGATACGCAGTATTTT
TRBV11-2	TRBJ2-2	-	-	CASSLGGLNTGELFF	TGTGCCAGCAGCTTAGGAGGGTTGAACACCGGGGAGCTGTTTTTT
TRBV28	TRBJ1-5	-	TRBD1	CAGTGGNQPQHF	TGTGCCGGGACAGGGGGCAATCAGCCCCAGCATTTT
TRBV18	TRBJ2-7	-	TRBD1	CASSPGVGQGYEQYF	TGTGCCAGCTCACCAGGAGTCGGACAGGGCTACGAGCAGTACTTC
TRBV4-1	TRBJ2-2	-	TRBD2	CASSQESGGGFGLFF	TGCGCCAGCAGCCAAGAAAGCGGGGGGGGGTTTGGGCTGTTTTTT